This is a list of T cell receptor beta chains from one sample in a study of blood T cell repertoires in COVID-19. Only in-frame clones appear in the TCRdb table, and some are missing; sequencing was by immunoSEQ multiplex PCR. The sample carries 15,000 to 20,000 clones, 75% to 95% recorded once. Sequencing was done on a sample of peripheral blood. The receptors stem from a human donor in a cohort sampled during active COVID-19. The CDR3 runs from the conserved cysteine through the conserved F or W. Each record gives: J gene, V gene, clone size, D gene, CDR3 protein, CDR3 DNA. D genes are given only for firm matches. Not every row has a clone size; where given, it reads once, few, many or a size class.

>TRBJ2-4|TRBV7-9|.|TRBD2
CASSFGLAGSGDIQYF
TGTGCCAGCAGCTTTGGACTAGCGGGCAGTGGGGACATTCAGTACTTC
>TRBJ2-1|TRBV11-1|.|TRBD1
CASSSDRASGEQFF
TGTGCCAGCAGCTCGGACAGGGCAAGCGGTGAGCAGTTCTTC
>TRBJ2-3|TRBV10-3|.|TRBD2
CAISEGGGPSTDTQYF
TGTGCCATCAGTGAAGGCGGGGGTCCTAGCACAGATACGCAGTATTTT
>TRBJ2-3|TRBV7-9|few|TRBD2
CASSRSGGNTDTQYF
TGTGCCAGCAGTCGTAGCGGGGGGAACACAGATACGCAGTATTTT
>TRBJ2-1|TRBV9|.|.
CASSVAGSAYNEQFF
TGTGCCAGCAGCGTAGCCGGGAGCGCCTACAATGAGCAGTTCTTC
>TRBJ1-6|TRBV4-3|.|.
CASSHRQRIDSPLHF
TGCGCCAGCAGCCATAGACAGAGGATCGATTCACCCCTCCACTTT
>TRBJ1-4|TRBV5-4|.|.
CASSPGLGGLNEKLFF
TGTGCCAGCAGCCCGGGCCTTGGGGGACTTAATGAAAAACTGTTTTTT
>TRBJ2-7|TRBV28|.|.
CASSLGPNLLREQYF
TGTGCCAGCAGTTTGGGGCCAAACCTACTGCGGGAGCAGTACTTC
>TRBJ2-1|TRBV29-1|.|TRBD2
CSVGSAGGSYNEQFF
TGCAGCGTTGGGTCTGCGGGAGGCTCCTACAATGAGCAGTTCTTC
>TRBJ2-1|TRBV5-1|.|.
CASSPSLSTSYNEQFF
TGCGCCAGCAGCCCCTCATTGAGCACCTCCTACAATGAGCAGTTCTTC
>TRBJ1-1|TRBV19|.|TRBD1
CASILTHPAGGVGTEAFF
TGTGCCAGTATCCTCACCCATCCGGCAGGGGGCGTAGGAACTGAAGCTTTCTTT
>TRBJ2-7|TRBV5-1|.|TRBD2
CASSVSGGAPYEQYF
TGCGCCAGCAGCGTTAGCGGGGGCGCCCCCTACGAGCAGTACTTC
>TRBJ1-2|TRBV7-2|.|TRBD1
CASSLGQGGYGYTF
TGTGCCAGCAGCTTGGGACAGGGGGGCTATGGCTACACCTTC
>TRBJ2-2|TRBV7-3|few|.
CASSLLGLKNTGELFF
TGTGCCAGCAGCTTATTGGGACTCAAGAACACCGGGGAGCTGTTTTTT
>TRBJ1-1|TRBV19|.|.
CASSGAGPGNTEAFF
TGTGCCAGTAGCGGGGCGGGGCCAGGGAACACTGAAGCTTTCTTT
>TRBJ2-4|TRBV24-1|.|.
CATDEGRAKNIQYF
TGTGCCACCGACGAAGGGAGGGCCAAAAACATTCAGTACTTC
>TRBJ2-7|TRBV6-6|.|TRBD1
CASSYRTGVPHF
TGTGCCAGCAGTTACCGAACAGGGGTGCCTCACTTC
>TRBJ2-2|TRBV7-2|.|TRBD2
CASSFALAGAHTGELFF
TGTGCCAGCAGCTTCGCCCTAGCGGGAGCTCACACCGGGGAGCTGTTTTTT
>TRBJ2-7|TRBV6-6|few|.
CASSGGGYEQYF
TGTGCCAGCAGTGGGGGAGGCTACGAGCAGTACTTC
>TRBJ1-4|TRBV30|.|.
CAWSEGGSGEKLFF
TGTGCCTGGAGTGAGGGGGGGTCAGGTGAAAAACTGTTTTTT
>TRBJ2-3|TRBV20-1|.|TRBD2
CSLAGADTQYF
TGCAGTTTAGCGGGAGCAGATACGCAGTATTTT
>TRBJ2-3|TRBV2|.|.
CASERGLGNTQYF
TGTGCCAGCGAACGGGGTTTGGGTAATACGCAGTATTTT
>TRBJ1-1|TRBV30|.|TRBD1
CAYSQGTALEAFF
TGTGCCTACTCCCAAGGGACAGCCCTTGAAGCTTTCTTT
>TRBJ2-7|TRBV7-9|.|.
CASSLAGAAYEQYF
TGTGCCAGCAGCTTAGCGGGGGCAGCCTACGAGCAGTACTTC
>TRBJ2-7|TRBV5-6|.|.
CASSLGGSRSYEQYF
TGTGCCAGCAGCTTGGGTGGGTCTAGGTCCTACGAGCAGTACTTC
>TRBJ1-1|TRBV6-5|.|.
CASSLGGVRTEAFF
TGTGCCAGCAGTCTTGGGGGCGTAAGGACTGAAGCTTTCTTT
>TRBJ2-1|TRBV9|.|TRBD2
CASSVGSSGNYNEQFF
TGTGCCAGCAGCGTAGGCTCTAGCGGGAATTACAATGAGCAGTTCTTC
>TRBJ1-1|TRBV6-5|.|.
CASRIGVWTEAFF
TGTGCCAGCAGGATAGGGGTATGGACTGAAGCTTTCTTT
>TRBJ2-5|TRBV7-2|once|TRBD1
CASSFRGLVAETQYF
TGTGCCAGCAGCTTCAGGGGGCTGGTTGCAGAGACCCAGTACTTC
>TRBJ2-5|TRBV7-9|once|.
CASSPTKWETQYF
TGTGCCAGCAGCCCAACTAAATGGGAGACCCAGTACTTC
>TRBJ1-4|TRBV29-1|.|TRBD1
CSVAGTGVEKLFF
TGCAGCGTTGCAGGGACAGGGGTTGAAAAACTGTTTTTT
>TRBJ1-6|TRBV7-8|.|.
CASSLSSSYNSPLHF
TGTGCCAGCAGCTTAAGTAGCTCCTATAATTCACCCCTCCACTTT
>TRBJ2-7|TRBV2|.|.
CASKGRGRYEQYF
TGTGCCAGCAAGGGCAGGGGGAGGTACGAGCAGTACTTC